These 27 T cell receptor beta chains came from one sample sequenced in a study of T cell responses to AZD1222 COVID-19 vaccine. The repertoire was sequenced with immunoSEQ multiplex PCR; TCRdb's copy has only in-frame clones and lacks some. Altogether roughly 54,000 clones are present, roughly 90% being singletons, with the ten largest covering roughly 15%. The sample here was peripheral blood, taken 28 days after the second AZD1222 dose. The source of these receptors is an adult who received the AZD1222 COVID-19 vaccine.

The chain couples TRBV24-1 to TRBJ1-2; 8 nucleotides line up with TRBD1. V shed 3 bases, J shed 7 bases, and the junction held 9 bases outside the gene matches. Germline lookup yields CDR1 KGHDR and CDR2 SFDVKD. This CDR3 has 15 residues. The CDR3 reads CATSDGTGTGGGYTF. In DNA, the CDR3 is TGTGCCACCAGTGATGGGACCGGGACAGGTGGTGGCTACACCTTC.

The J gene is TRBJ2-5, the V gene TRBV6-1, with D tentatively TRBD1 or TRBD2 (5 bases each). This CDR3 is 14 amino acids long. In germline, CDR1 is MNHNS, CDR2 SASEGT. Trimming left V 2 bases short and J 5 bases short, with 12 bases between. Here the CDR3 DNA reads TGTGCCAGCAGTGAACTCTCTTGGGGGGAGACCCAGTACTTC. Translating gives CASSELSWGETQYF.

The V call is TRBV2, the J call TRBJ1-3; TRBD1 agrees at 7 bases. The CDR3 consists of 15 residues. CDR1 is SNHLY and CDR2 is FYNNEI in the germline V gene. The V segment lost 11 bases and the J segment 1 base; nucleotides outside the gene matches: 11. Here the CDR3 reads CAVRRRGQSGNTIYF. In nucleotides, the CDR3 is TGTGCCGTCCGGAGAAGGGGGCAGTCTGGAAACACCATATATTTT.

V and J are TRBV19 and TRBJ2-7; D remains ambiguous. Germline loops: CDR1 LNHDA, CDR2 SQIVND (reference sequence). The CDR3 is 14 residues long. The V and J ends lost 1 base and 3 bases respectively, with 10 bases between them. The CDR3 is CASSIGLANYEQYF. CDR3 bases: TGTGCCAGTAGTATAGGATTAGCAAACTACGAGCAGTACTTC.

V is TRBV10-3 and J is TRBJ2-7, with 9 bases lining up with TRBD1. Germline V CDR1 and CDR2: ENHRY, SYGVKD. After removal of 4 bases from V and 2 bases from J, the junction contained 9 bases not matched to a gene. The CDR3 totals 16 residues. CDR3 sequence reads: CAISVFGTGSAYEQYF. DNA for the CDR3: TGTGCCATCAGTGTTTTCGGGACAGGGTCCGCCTACGAGCAGTACTTC.

The V and J genes are TRBV24-1 and TRBJ2-1; D uncertain. CDR3 size: 16 residues. Germline CDR1 and CDR2: KGHDR and SFDVKD. Deletions cut 4 bases from V and 1 base from J, with 13 bases between. The CDR3 nucleotides read TGTGCCACCAGTGACCCGTCCCGAAGGTCCTACAATGAGCAGTTCTTC. This translates into CATSDPSRRSYNEQFF.

This chain connects TRBV5-4 to TRBJ2-5, with 7 bases matching TRBD1. This CDR3 region has 15 residues. Germline V gives CDR1 SGHNT, CDR2 YYREEE (reference sequence). V trimming: 4 bases; J trimming: 5 bases; junction bases outside the gene matches: 11. CDR3 protein: CASSLRSDRAETQYF. Written as DNA, the CDR3 is TGTGCCAGCAGCCTGAGGTCCGACAGGGCTGAGACCCAGTACTTC.

The chain links TRBV7-6 to TRBJ2-3; D is unresolved. The V gene lost 4 bases and the J gene lost 4 bases, with 3 bases spanning the gap. The CDR3 is 11 residues long. Germline-derived CDR1 and CDR2 are SGHVS and FNYEAQ. The CDR3: CASSSADTQYF. The CDR3 DNA follows: TGTGCCAGCAGCTCCGCAGATACGCAGTATTTT.

The chain couples TRBV3-1 (or the pseudogene TRBV3-2) to TRBJ1-2; 9 bases align to TRBD1. V shed 4 bases and J 2 bases; nucleotides not matched to a gene: 5. From germline, CDR1 is LGHDT and CDR2 YNNKEL (reference sequence). This CDR3 contains 15 residues. CDR3 loop: CASSPSGQGNYGYTF. For the CDR3, the DNA is TGTGCCAGCAGCCCGTCGGGACAGGGCAACTATGGCTACACCTTC.

The chain combines TRBV30 with TRBJ1-4, with TRBD1 as a possible D gene (5 bases). V dropped 4 bases and J dropped 5 bases, with 11 bases sitting between them. The CDR3 has 13 residues. Germline lookup yields CDR1 GTSNPN and CDR2 SVGIG (reference sequence). The DNA for the CDR3 is TGTGCCTGGAACCCGGGACCCAATGAAAAACTGTTTTTT. Its protein product is CAWNPGPNEKLFF.

DNA for the CDR3: TGTGCCATCAGTGAGTCAGGCTTGGGGTCCACATACGAGCAGTACTTC. Translating it yields CAISESGLGSTYEQYF. This rearrangement joins TRBV10-3 to TRBJ2-7; D remains ambiguous. The V and J ends lost 0 bases and 4 bases respectively, with 16 bases between them. The germline CDR1 and CDR2 sequences are ENHRY and SYGVKD. The CDR3 runs 16 residues.

CDR3 nucleotide sequence: TGTGCCAGCAGCTTAGGACTCGGCCGGAATAATGAGCAGTTCTTC. This gives the protein CASSLGLGRNNEQFF. The chain has TRBV13 and TRBJ2-1, with D unresolved. CDR1 is PRHDT, CDR2 FYEKMQ, per germline (reference sequence). The V gene lost 0 bases and the J gene lost 7 bases, with 13 bases spanning the gap. The CDR3 is made up of 15 amino acids.

The chain recombines TRBV24-1 with TRBJ2-1, with TRBD1 matching over 10 bases. V trimming: 1 base; J trimming: 6 bases; junction bases outside the gene matches: 5. The V gene's germline CDR1 is KGHDR and CDR2 SFDVKD. CDR3 length: 16 amino acids. As DNA, the CDR3 is TGTGCCACCAGTGATTTCTCGGACAGGGGGACCAATGAGCAGTTCTTC. It encodes CATSDFSDRGTNEQFF.

The chain uses TRBV5-8 and TRBJ2-3; TRBD1 matches 9 bases. V shed 2 bases and J 0 bases; nucleotides not matched to a gene: 1. Germline V gene sequence: CDR1 SGHTS, CDR2 YDEGEE. There are 15 residues in the CDR3. The CDR3 DNA follows: TGTGCCAGCAGCTTCGGACAGGGGAGCACAGATACGCAGTATTTT. Its protein is CASSFGQGSTDTQYF.

This chain joins TRBV29-1 and TRBJ1-1, with D possibly matching TRBD1 (5 bases). Germline values: CDR1 SQVTM, CDR2 ANQGSEA. The V gene lost 6 bases and the J gene lost 4 bases, with 15 bases spanning the gap. The CDR3 consists of 13 residues. Written as DNA, the CDR3 is TGCAGCGTCCCCCACCCTGGGGCCACTGAAGCTTTCTTT. As protein: CSVPHPGATEAFF.

J is TRBJ2-1 and V is TRBV11-3; 16 bases map to TRBD2. Looked up from germline, CDR1 is SGHNT and CDR2 is YENEEA. The V and J ends lost 5 bases and 4 bases, in that order; junction bases with no gene match: 8. CDR3 length equals 18 residues. Here the CDR3 reads CASSLGLAGGPGYNEQFF. The DNA of the CDR3 is TGTGCCAGCAGCCTGGGACTAGCGGGAGGGCCGGGTTACAATGAGCAGTTCTTC.

This chain connects TRBV3-1 (or the pseudogene TRBV3-2) to TRBJ2-7; D uncertain. The V end lost 0 bases, the J end lost 6 bases, and 9 bases lay between the germline ends. The CDR3 consists of 13 residues. The germline gives CDR1 LGHDT, CDR2 YNNKEL (reference sequence). The CDR3 is CASSQEVGSEQYF. The CDR3 nucleotides are TGTGCCAGCAGCCAAGAGGTGGGATCCGAGCAGTACTTC.

The chain carries TRBV5-1 and TRBJ1-4; the match to TRBD1 covers 12 bases. This CDR3 has 16 amino acids. Germline values: CDR1 SGHRS, CDR2 YFSETQ. V shed 3 bases and J 4 bases; nucleotides not matched to a gene: 4. The CDR3 nucleotides are TGCGCCAGCAGCTGGGGACAGGGGGCTATTAATGAAAAACTGTTTTTT. It encodes CASSWGQGAINEKLFF.

The chain couples TRBV24-1 to TRBJ2-1; 14 bases fit TRBD2. Germline trimming cut 2 bases from V and 13 bases from J; bases unmatched to any gene: 18. Germline-derived CDR1 and CDR2 are KGHDR and SFDVKD. CDR3 length: 19 amino acids. CDR3 loop: CATSDWGLAGAPSQIRQFF. CDR3 sequence (DNA): TGTGCCACCAGTGATTGGGGACTAGCGGGAGCCCCCTCCCAGATTCGCCAGTTCTTC.

The chain couples TRBV19 to TRBJ2-1, with D uncertain. Germline CDR1 reads LNHDA; CDR2 reads SQIVND (reference sequence). CDR3 length: 14 amino acids. V was pared by 0 bases and J by 8 bases, with 11 bases between. The chain's CDR3 is CASSIEGRIDEQFF. DNA for the CDR3: TGTGCCAGTAGTATAGAGGGCAGAATAGATGAGCAGTTCTTC.

The J gene is TRBJ2-3, the V gene TRBV18, with 16 bases fitting TRBD2. The CDR3 sequence is 18 residues long. V shed 1 base and J 2 bases; nucleotides not matched to a gene: 3. Germline CDR1 reads KGHSH; CDR2 reads LQKENI. CDR3 residues: CASSPLGTSGRATDTQYF. The CDR3 DNA reads TGTGCCAGCTCACCACTAGGGACTAGCGGGAGGGCCACAGATACGCAGTATTTT.

This chain links TRBV5-1 with TRBJ2-5; 7 nucleotides match TRBD2. Trimming cost V 2 bases and J 1 base; bases outside gene matches: 8. The CDR3 is made up of 16 amino acids. Germline loops: CDR1 SGHRS, CDR2 YFSETQ. CDR3 loop: CASSFQGLAVQETQYF. CDR3 coding DNA: TGCGCCAGCAGCTTCCAAGGGCTAGCGGTCCAAGAGACCCAGTACTTC.

J is TRBJ1-2 and V is TRBV27; D gene unclear. Trimming took 5 bases from V and 2 from J, leaving 9 bases between them. The CDR3 extends over 13 amino acids. Germline values: CDR1 MNHEY, CDR2 SMNVEV (reference sequence). CDR3 DNA sequence: TGTGCCAGCAGTGCCTACATCAACTATGGCTACACCTTC. The encoded protein is CASSAYINYGYTF.

The rearrangement uses TRBV20-1 and TRBJ1-1; D unclear. Deletions cut 6 bases from V and 7 bases from J, with 9 bases between. Germline V gene data show CDR1 as DFQATT and CDR2 as SNEGSKA (reference sequence). CDR3 size: 10 residues. DNA for the CDR3: TGCAGTGCCGCCCAGCTTGAAGCTTTCTTT. Protein: CSAAQLEAFF.

V and J are TRBV14 and TRBJ1-2; 11 bases line up with TRBD1. This CDR3 is built from 16 residues. CDR1 SGHDN and CDR2 FVKESK come from the germline V gene. J lost 3 bases, V lost 2 bases, and 5 bases had no gene match. CDR3 DNA: TGTGCCAGCAGCCAATTAAGGGGACAGGGGGACTATGGCTACACCTTC. Protein sequence: CASSQLRGQGDYGYTF. The whole variable domain, remainder taken from reference TRBV14 and TRBJ1-2, is EAGVTQFPSHSVIEKGQTVTLRCDPISGHDNLYWYRRVMGKEIKFLLHFVKESKQDESGMPNNRFLAERTGGTYSTLKVQPAELEDSGVYFCASSQLRGQGDYGYTFGSGTRLTVV.

The chain uses TRBV19 and TRBJ1-2; 9 positions agree with TRBD1. CDR3 length: 11 amino acids. Germline V CDR1 and CDR2: LNHDA, SQIVND (reference sequence). With V trimmed by 6 bases and J by 7 bases, 0 bases remained unmatched. CDR3 coding DNA: TGTGCCAGTAGGGACAGGGGTGGCTACACCTTC. This encodes CASRDRGGYTF.

The chain couples TRBV7-2 to TRBJ1-2; 8 bases align to TRBD1. J gave up 1 base and V 5 bases, and 6 bases lay outside the gene matches. This CDR3 has 15 residues. Germline values: CDR1 SGHTA, CDR2 FQGNSA. Here the CDR3 reads CASSPGTGYNYGYTF. The CDR3, as DNA: TGTGCCAGCAGCCCAGGGACAGGCTATAACTATGGCTACACCTTC.